The 6 T cell receptor beta chains below were found in one sample sequenced in a study of CD8 T cells in ankylosing spondylitis (dated by TCRdb to about 2017). The paper's findings and limits, for the study overall: A TCR beta motif of fewer than 10 highly homologous amino acid variants appeared characteristic of blood from ankylosing spondylitis patients.

These receptors lack a known antigen. Library preparation employed 5' RACE. The reads were generated on an Illumina HiSeq 2500. The public reads were run again by TCRdb, first through fastp at Q25 and then through MiXCR, and only productive beta chains were kept. Rows with a matching CDR3 protein are joined into one entry that keeps the most common DNA and genes. For this sample there are approximately 540,000 distinct CDR3 sequences; about 13% appear just once. The ten largest make up over 6.5% of the sample. Input material: blood, either unsorted or a sorted T cell fraction (not recorded which). All receptors come from a male donor with ankylosing spondylitis.

The J gene is TRBJ2-1, the V gene TRBV11-2; TRBD2 matches 10 bases. The CDR3 loop spans 16 amino acids. In germline, CDR1 is SGHAT, CDR2 FQNNGV. With 5 bases clipped from V and 9 bases from J, the junction kept 13 bases outside the gene matches. The CDR3 loop reads CASSPGLANLQGEQFF. CDR3 sequence (DNA): TGTGCCAGCAGCCCGGGACTAGCGAACTTACAGGGTGAGCAGTTCTTC.

This clonotype was counted between two and nine times. V is TRBV7-8 and J is TRBJ1-1; D ambiguous. Germline lookup yields CDR1 SGHVS and CDR2 FQNEAQ. This CDR3 contains 13 residues. Deletions cut 4 bases from V and 6 bases from J, with 12 bases between. The CDR3 spells CASSSGRRAEAFF. The CDR3, as DNA: TGTGCCAGCAGCTCAGGCCGGCGGGCTGAAGCTTTCTTT.

The CDR3 here is CASSLARGEAETQYF. As DNA, the CDR3 is TGCGCCAGCAGCTTGGCCAGGGGGGAGGCAGAGACCCAGTACTTC. The rearrangement links TRBV5-1 to TRBJ2-5, with a weak D call TRBD1 (7 bases). Trimming shortened V by 0 bases and J by 4 bases, and 13 bases separated the two germline ends. This CDR3 is built from 15 residues. Germline CDR1 SGHRS, CDR2 YFSETQ.

The chain joins TRBV11-3 to TRBJ2-1; unclear D gene. Germline values: CDR1 SGHNT, CDR2 YENEEA. This CDR3 comprises 14 residues. V was trimmed by 6 bases and J by 1 base, leaving 10 bases between them. This chain's CDR3 is CASRPGPSYNEQFF. In DNA form, the CDR3 reads TGTGCCAGCAGACCGGGCCCGTCCTACAATGAGCAGTTCTTC.

The chain joins TRBV5-1 to TRBJ2-7; D is unclear. The CDR3 consists of 16 residues. Per the germline V gene, CDR1 is SGHRS and CDR2 is YFSETQ. Trimming left V 0 bases short and J 3 bases short, with 16 bases between. The CDR3 DNA follows: TGCGCCAGCAGCTTGGCCCAACTGACCGCCGGCTACGAGCAGTACTTC. Protein sequence: CASSLAQLTAGYEQYF. Based on the CDR3 plus reference TRBV5-1 and TRBJ2-7, the full variable domain is KAGVTQTPRYLIKTRGQQVTLSCSPISGHRSVSWYQQTPGQGLQFLFEYFSETQRNKGNFPGRFSGRQFSNSRSEMNVSTLELGDSALYLCASSLAQLTAGYEQYFGPGTRLTVT.

This clonotype was detected only a few times. The J gene is TRBJ2-5, the V gene TRBV2, with D tentatively TRBD1 (6 bases). Germline CDR1 is SNHLY and CDR2 is FYNNEI. Between the trimmed V and J ends, which lost 4 bases and 2 bases, there was a span of 11 bases. CDR3 length equals 14 residues. CDR3 nucleotide sequence: TGTGCCAGCAGTGGACGGACAGATCAAGAGACCCAGTACTTC. Protein product: CASSGRTDQETQYF. Complete variable domain (other parts from reference TRBV2 and TRBJ2-5): EPEVTQTPSHQVTQMGQEVILRCVPISNHLYFYWYRQILGQKVEFLVSFYNNEISEKSEIFDDQFSVERPDGSNFTLKIRSTKLEDSAMYFCASSGRTDQETQYFGPGTRLLVL.